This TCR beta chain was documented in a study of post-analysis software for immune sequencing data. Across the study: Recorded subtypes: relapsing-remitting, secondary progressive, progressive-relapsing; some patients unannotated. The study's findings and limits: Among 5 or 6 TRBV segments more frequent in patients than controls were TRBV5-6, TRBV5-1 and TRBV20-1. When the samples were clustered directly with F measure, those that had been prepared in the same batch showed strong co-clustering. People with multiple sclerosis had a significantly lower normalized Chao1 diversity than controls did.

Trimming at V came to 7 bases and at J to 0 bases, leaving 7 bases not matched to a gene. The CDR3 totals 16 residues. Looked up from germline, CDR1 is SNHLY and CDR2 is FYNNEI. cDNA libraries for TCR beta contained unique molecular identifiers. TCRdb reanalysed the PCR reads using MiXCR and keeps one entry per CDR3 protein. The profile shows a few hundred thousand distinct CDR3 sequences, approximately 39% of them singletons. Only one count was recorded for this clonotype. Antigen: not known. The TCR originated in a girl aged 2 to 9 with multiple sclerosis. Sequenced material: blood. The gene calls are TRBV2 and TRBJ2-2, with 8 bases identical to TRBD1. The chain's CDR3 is CASTIGQGPNTGELFF. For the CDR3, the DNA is TGTGCCAGCACTATAGGACAGGGCCCGAACACCGGGGAGCTGTTTTTT.